These 11 T cell receptor beta chains came from one sample sequenced in a study of shared clonotypes between healthy human individuals (dated by TCRdb to 2018 to 2021). To prepare the library, the immunoSEQ multiplex PCR assay was applied. The table was pulled from immuneACCESS by TCRdb, which kept in-frame rearrangements only. Such tables lose some clones; where checked, under half of the loss comes from unresolved V genes, and the rest has no known cause. The sample contains hundreds of thousands of clones, around 77% of them found a single time. Together, the top ten hold around 12% of the sample. Sample: PBMCs. The receptors were gathered from a middle-aged woman in good health. Some clones in this sample may be carry-over from other donors' samples.

This clone occurred once. This chain joins TRBV7-3 and TRBJ2-7, with 9 bases lining up with TRBD2. The germline CDR1 and CDR2 sequences are SGHTA and FQGTGA. This CDR3 comprises 15 residues. The V gene end was trimmed by 4 bases and the J gene end by 1 base; junction bases not matched to a gene: 5. Written as DNA, the CDR3 is TGTGCCAGCAGCTCCAGCGGGAGGCCGTCCTACGAGCAGTACTTC. Translation: CASSSSGRPSYEQYF.

The V call is TRBV15, the J call TRBJ2-1; 9 bases are a match to TRBD2. The CDR3 is 13 amino acids. The germline CDR1 and CDR2 sequences are LNHNV and YYDKDF (reference sequence). Trimming cost V 8 bases and J 4 bases; bases outside gene matches: 3. The CDR3 here is CATAAGGYNEQFF. The CDR3, as DNA: TGTGCCACCGCAGCGGGGGGATACAATGAGCAGTTCTTC.

This clone has a single count. The chain has TRBV5-6 and TRBJ2-7, with D possibly being TRBD1 (6 bases). Germline loops: CDR1 SGHDT, CDR2 YYEEEE. Deletions cut 0 bases from V and 2 bases from J, with 21 bases between. The CDR3 covers 18 residues. The CDR3 region has the DNA TGTGCCAGCAGCTTGGTCCTCTTCGGACAGCTAACCGCCTACGAGCAGTACTTC. Protein: CASSLVLFGQLTAYEQYF.

The rearrangement uses TRBV30 and TRBJ2-5, with D tentatively TRBD1 (5 bases). The CDR3 runs 12 residues. Germline V CDR1 and CDR2: GTSNPN, SVGIG (reference sequence). Trimming took 5 bases from V and 3 from J, leaving 10 bases between them. CDR3 sequence: CAWGDRKETQYF. Written as DNA, the CDR3 is TGTGCCTGGGGCGACAGAAAAGAGACCCAGTACTTC. Using reference TRBV30 and TRBJ2-5 for the parts outside the CDR3, the full variable domain is SQTIHQWPATLVQPVGSPLSLECTVEGTSNPNLYWYRQAAGRGLQLLFYSVGIGQISSEVPQNLSASRPQDRQFILSSKKLLLSDSGFYLCAWGDRKETQYFGPGTRLLVL.

This clone was seen once. The J gene is TRBJ2-1, the V gene TRBV7-2; D unresolved. The germline V and J ends were trimmed by 2 bases and 5 bases, with 10 bases remaining between them. Germline assignment: CDR1 SGHTA and CDR2 FQGNSA. There are 14 residues in the CDR3. Here the CDR3 reads CASSLLGGDNEQFF. As DNA, the CDR3 is TGTGCCAGCAGCTTATTGGGCGGTGACAATGAGCAGTTCTTC.

This clone was picked up a small number of times. The V gene is TRBV9, the J gene TRBJ2-1, with 8 bases matching TRBD2. J was trimmed by 4 bases and V by 4 bases; bases with no gene match: 7. CDR1 is SGDLS and CDR2 is YYNGEE in the germline V gene. CDR3 length equals 15 residues. The CDR3 nucleotides are TGTGCCAGCAGCCTCATCGGCGGGGGGTACAATGAGCAGTTCTTC. Amino acid sequence: CASSLIGGGYNEQFF.

The chain employs TRBV2 and TRBJ2-3; D ambiguous. Trimming took off 6 bases at V and 2 bases at J, with 3 bases between the two ends. Germline CDR1 is SNHLY and CDR2 is FYNNEI. The length of the CDR3 is 11 residues. This CDR3 is CASRSTDTQYF. CDR3 nucleotides: TGTGCCAGCAGATCCACAGATACGCAGTATTTT.

This clone appeared a single time. The chain links TRBV5-4 to TRBJ2-1; weak D call: TRBD2 (6 bases). V was clipped by 4 bases and J by 4 bases, with 12 bases between them. The CDR3 runs to 14 residues. Germline CDR1 and CDR2: SGHNT and YYREEE (reference sequence). CDR3 sequence reads: CASSLGGRYNEQFF. As DNA, the CDR3 is TGTGCCAGCAGCCTTGGAGGGCGTTACAATGAGCAGTTCTTC.

Concerning this clone itself: A read error likely explains this, since a far larger clone differs by one base. This same CDR3 is encoded by further DNA sequences in the sample. The chain employs TRBV7-9 and TRBJ1-1; D call uncertain. The CDR3 contains 14 residues. Germline V lookup: CDR1 SEHNR, CDR2 FQNEAQ (reference sequence). In nucleotides, the CDR3 is TGTGCCAGCAGCTTAGGTCTGATGGGAGCTGAGGCTTTCTTT. Translating it yields CASSLGLMGAEAFF.

This clone turned up a few times. This chain links TRBV27 with TRBJ1-6; D unresolved. The germline V and J ends were trimmed by 7 bases and 4 bases, with 5 bases remaining between them. From germline, CDR1 is MNHEY and CDR2 SMNVEV (reference sequence). This CDR3 has 12 residues. CDR3 nucleotide sequence: TGTGCCAGCAACACGTATAATTCACCCCTCCACTTT. Translated, it gives CASNTYNSPLHF.

This rearrangement joins TRBV15 to TRBJ1-1; 9 bases align to TRBD1. In germline, CDR1 is LNHNV, CDR2 YYDKDF (reference sequence). The trim removed 6 bases at V and 1 base at J, leaving 3 bases unmatched. The CDR3 is made up of 14 amino acids. DNA of the CDR3: TGTGCCACCAGTCCGGACAGGGGGAACACTGAAGCTTTCTTT. Its translation: CATSPDRGNTEAFF.